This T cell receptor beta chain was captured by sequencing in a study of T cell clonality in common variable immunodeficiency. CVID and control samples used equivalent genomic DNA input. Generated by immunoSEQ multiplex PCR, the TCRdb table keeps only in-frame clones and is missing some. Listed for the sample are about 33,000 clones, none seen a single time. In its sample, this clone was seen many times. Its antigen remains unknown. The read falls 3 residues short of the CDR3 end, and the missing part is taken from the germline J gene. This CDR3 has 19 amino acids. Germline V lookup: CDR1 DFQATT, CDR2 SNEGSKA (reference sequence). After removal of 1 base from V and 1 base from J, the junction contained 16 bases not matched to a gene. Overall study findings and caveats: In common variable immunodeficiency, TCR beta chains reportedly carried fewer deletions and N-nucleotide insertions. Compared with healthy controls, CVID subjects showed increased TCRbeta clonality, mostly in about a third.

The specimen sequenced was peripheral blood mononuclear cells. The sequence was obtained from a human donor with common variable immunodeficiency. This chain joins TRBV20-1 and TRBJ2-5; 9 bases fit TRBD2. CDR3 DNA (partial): TGCAGTGCTAGAGGATTCGACGTAGGGACTAGCCTTACCCAAGAGACC. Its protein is CSARGFDVGTSLTQET. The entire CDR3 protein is CSARGFDVGTSLTQETQYF.